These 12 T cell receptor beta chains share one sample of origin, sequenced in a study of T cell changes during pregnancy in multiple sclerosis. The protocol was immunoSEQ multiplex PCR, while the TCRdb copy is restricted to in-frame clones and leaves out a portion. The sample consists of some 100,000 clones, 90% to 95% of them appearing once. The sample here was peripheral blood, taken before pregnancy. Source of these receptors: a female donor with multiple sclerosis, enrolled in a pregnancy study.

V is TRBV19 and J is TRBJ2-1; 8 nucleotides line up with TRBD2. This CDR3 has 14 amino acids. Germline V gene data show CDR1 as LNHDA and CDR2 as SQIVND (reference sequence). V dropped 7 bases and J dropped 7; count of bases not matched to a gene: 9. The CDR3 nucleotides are TGTGCCAGTAAGCGGGAGCTTAACTTTAATGAGCAGTTCTTC. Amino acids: CASKRELNFNEQFF.

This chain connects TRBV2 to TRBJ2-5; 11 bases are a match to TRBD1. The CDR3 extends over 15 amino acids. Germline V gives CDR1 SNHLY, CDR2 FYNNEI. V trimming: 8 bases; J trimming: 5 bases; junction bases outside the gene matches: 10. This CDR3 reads CASGWTGGNTETQYF. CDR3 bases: TGTGCCAGCGGATGGACAGGGGGCAACACGGAGACCCAGTACTTC.

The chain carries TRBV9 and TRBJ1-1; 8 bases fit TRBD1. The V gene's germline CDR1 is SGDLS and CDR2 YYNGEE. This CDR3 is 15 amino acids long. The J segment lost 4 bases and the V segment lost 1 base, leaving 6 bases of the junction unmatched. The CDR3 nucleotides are TGTGCCAGCAGCGTATCCGGCACAGGGGGCACTGAAGCTTTCTTT. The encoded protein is CASSVSGTGGTEAFF.

This CDR3 is CSAGFSYNEQFF. CDR3 in DNA: TGTTCGGCGGGGTTCTCCTACAATGAGCAGTTCTTC. The rearrangement joins TRBV19 to TRBJ2-1, with D possibly matching TRBD2 (6 bases). Germline CDR1 and CDR2: LNHDA and SQIVND (reference sequence). The CDR3 spans 12 residues.

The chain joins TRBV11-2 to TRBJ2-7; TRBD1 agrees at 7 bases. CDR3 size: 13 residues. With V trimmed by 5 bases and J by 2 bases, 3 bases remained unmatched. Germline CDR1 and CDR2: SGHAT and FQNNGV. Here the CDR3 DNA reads TGTGCCAGCAGCCTGGGACAGACCTACGAGCAGTACTTC. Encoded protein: CASSLGQTYEQYF.

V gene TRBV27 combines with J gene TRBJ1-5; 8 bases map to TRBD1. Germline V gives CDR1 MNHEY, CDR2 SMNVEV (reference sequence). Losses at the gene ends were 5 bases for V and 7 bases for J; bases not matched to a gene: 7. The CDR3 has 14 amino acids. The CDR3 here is CASSPGQGRQPQHF. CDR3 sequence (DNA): TGTGCCAGCAGTCCAGGACAGGGTCGACAGCCCCAGCATTTT.

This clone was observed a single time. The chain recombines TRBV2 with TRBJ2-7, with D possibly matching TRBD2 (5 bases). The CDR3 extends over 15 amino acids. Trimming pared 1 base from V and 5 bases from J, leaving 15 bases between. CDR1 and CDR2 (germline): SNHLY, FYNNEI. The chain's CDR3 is CASSEELPRVHEQYF. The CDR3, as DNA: TGTGCCAGCAGTGAAGAACTCCCGAGGGTCCACGAGCAGTACTTC.

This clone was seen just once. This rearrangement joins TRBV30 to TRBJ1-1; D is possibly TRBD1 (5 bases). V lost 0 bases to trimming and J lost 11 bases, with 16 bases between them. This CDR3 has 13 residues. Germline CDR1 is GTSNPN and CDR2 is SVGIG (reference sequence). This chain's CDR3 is CAWSVQLRRQAFF. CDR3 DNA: TGTGCCTGGAGTGTACAATTACGCAGACAGGCTTTCTTT.

The chain's CDR3 is CASSPGQGDYEQYF. CDR3 DNA sequence: TGTGCCAGCAGCCCAGGACAGGGGGACTACGAGCAGTACTTC. The J gene is TRBJ2-7, the V gene TRBV6-5; 10 bases are a match to TRBD1. Germline loops: CDR1 MNHEY, CDR2 SVGAGI. The V and J ends lost 6 bases and 3 bases, in that order; junction bases with no gene match: 5. The length of the CDR3 is 14 residues.

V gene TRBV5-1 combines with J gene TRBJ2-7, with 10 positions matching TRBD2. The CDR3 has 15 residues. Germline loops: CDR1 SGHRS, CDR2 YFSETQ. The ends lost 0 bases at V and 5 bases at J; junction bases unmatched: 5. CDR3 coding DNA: TGCGCCAGCAGCTTGGTGGGTACTAGCGGGAACGAGCAGTACTTC. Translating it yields CASSLVGTSGNEQYF.

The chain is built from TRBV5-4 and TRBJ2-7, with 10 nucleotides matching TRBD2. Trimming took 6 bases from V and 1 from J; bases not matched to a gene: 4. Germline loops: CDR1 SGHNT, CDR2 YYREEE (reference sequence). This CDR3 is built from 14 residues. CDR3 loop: CASKSAGGSYEQYF. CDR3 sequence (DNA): TGTGCCAGCAAATCAGCGGGAGGGTCCTACGAGCAGTACTTC.

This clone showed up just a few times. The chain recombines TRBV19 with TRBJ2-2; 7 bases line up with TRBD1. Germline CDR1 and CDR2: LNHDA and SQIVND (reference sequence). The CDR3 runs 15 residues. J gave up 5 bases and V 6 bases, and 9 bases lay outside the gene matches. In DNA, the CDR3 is TGTGCCAGTAGAGAAGACAGGGTAGCAACCGGGGAGCTGTTTTTT. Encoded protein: CASREDRVATGELFF.